The 18 T cell receptor beta chains listed next were all sequenced from one sample in a study of PD-1 blockade in mismatch repair-deficient tumors. The assay was immunoSEQ multiplex PCR, and TCRdb's table has in-frame clones only and misses some. The data contain 120,000 or so clones, approximately 90% of them seen just once; the ten biggest clones take up roughly 13%. The sample here was peripheral blood, taken 44 weeks after starting pembrolizumab. These receptors were taken from an adult with mismatch repair-deficient cancer.

This clone was counted a single time. The rearrangement joins TRBV29-1 to TRBJ2-5; TRBD2 aligns across 8 bases. CDR1 and CDR2 from the germline V gene are SQVTM and ANQGSEA. Trimming cost V 6 bases and J 3 bases; bases outside gene matches: 6. CDR3 length: 13 residues. CDR3 in amino acids: CSVFTSGEETQYF. In nucleotides, the CDR3 is TGCAGCGTATTTACTAGCGGAGAAGAGACCCAGTACTTC.

The chain joins TRBV19 to TRBJ2-2; D not certain. The CDR3 sequence is 12 residues long. Germline CDR1 LNHDA, CDR2 SQIVND (reference sequence). Trimming took 6 bases from V and 9 from J, leaving 11 bases between them. The CDR3 coding sequence is TGTGCCAGTAGAACGGGTCTCAGGGAGCTGTTTTTT. Its protein product is CASRTGLRELFF.

The chain employs TRBV28 and TRBJ1-5, with a possible D match to TRBD1 (5 bases). Deletions cut 7 bases from V and 3 bases from J, with 25 bases between. Germline V gives CDR1 MDHEN, CDR2 SYDVKM. The CDR3 runs 18 residues. CDR3 coding DNA: TGTGCCAGCACCCCTGACTCCCTGTCGGCGGGGCCCAATCAGCCCCAGCATTTT. Protein: CASTPDSLSAGPNQPQHF.

This chain uses TRBV18 with TRBJ1-5, with D hard to call. The CDR3 contains 15 residues. CDR1 and CDR2 from the germline V gene are KGHSH and LQKENI. V was clipped by 6 bases and J by 0 bases, with 12 bases between them. CDR3 sequence reads: CASSRSRFSNQPQHF. CDR3 DNA: TGTGCCAGCTCCCGCAGCCGCTTTAGCAATCAGCCCCAGCATTTT. Full variable domain (remainder filled in from reference TRBV18 and TRBJ1-5): NAGVMQNPRHLVRRRGQEARLRCSPMKGHSHVYWYRQLPEEGLKFMVYLQKENIIDESGMPKERFSAEFPKEGPSILRIQQVVRGDSAAYFCASSRSRFSNQPQHFGDGTRLSIL.

The V call is TRBV2, the J call TRBJ2-2; D may match TRBD1 or TRBD2 (5 bases each). Per the germline V gene, CDR1 is SNHLY and CDR2 is FYNNEI. The CDR3 contains 15 residues. Trimming removed 0 bases at V and 6 bases at J, with 11 bases between. CDR3 DNA sequence: TGTGCCAGCAGTGAAGCGACGGGGCTAGCCGGGGAGCTGTTTTTT. This sequence encodes CASSEATGLAGELFF.

V gene TRBV7-8 combines with J gene TRBJ2-3; D may be TRBD2 (6 bases). This CDR3 region has 15 residues. The germline gives CDR1 SGHVS, CDR2 FQNEAQ. Between the trimmed V and J ends, which lost 3 bases and 0 bases, there was a span of 10 bases. For the CDR3, the DNA is TGTGCCAGCAGCTTCGGCGGGGCCAGCACAGATACGCAGTATTTT. Translating it yields CASSFGGASTDTQYF. Using reference TRBV7-8 and TRBJ2-3 for the parts outside the CDR3, the full variable domain is GAGVSQSPRYKVAKRGQDVALRCDPISGHVSLFWYQQALGQGPEFLTYFQNEAQLDKSGLPSDRFFAERPEGSVSTLKIQRTQQEDSAVYLCASSFGGASTDTQYFGPGTRLTVL.

This chain links TRBV7-9 with TRBJ2-7; D ambiguous. There are 13 residues in the CDR3. Trimming pared 2 bases from V and 4 bases from J, leaving 9 bases between. Germline lookup yields CDR1 SEHNR and CDR2 FQNEAQ (reference sequence). DNA for the CDR3: TGTGCCAGCAGCTTACTGGGCCCTTACGAGCAGTACTTC. This gives the protein CASSLLGPYEQYF.

The chain joins TRBV7-9 to TRBJ2-2; TRBD1 might be the D (5 bases). Germline lookup yields CDR1 SEHNR and CDR2 FQNEAQ (reference sequence). The CDR3 contains 13 residues. The V end was cut by 5 bases, the J end by 4 bases, with 8 bases between. The CDR3 DNA is TGTGCCAGCAGCAAGACAGTCACCGGGGAGCTGTTTTTT. Translating it yields CASSKTVTGELFF.

V and J are TRBV5-6 and TRBJ2-7; D is unresolved. The CDR3 has 16 amino acids. The germline V and J ends were trimmed by 2 bases and 0 bases, with 15 bases remaining between them. CDR1 is SGHDT and CDR2 is YYEEEE in the germline V gene. DNA of the CDR3: TGTGCCAGCAGCTTTACGGAAGAGACACACTCCTACGAGCAGTACTTC. Translating gives CASSFTEETHSYEQYF.

The chain is built from TRBV4-1 and TRBJ1-1; D possibly corresponds to TRBD1 (6 bases). Germline V gives CDR1 MGHRA, CDR2 YSYEKL. The CDR3 spans 13 residues. The V gene lost 5 bases and the J gene lost 3 bases, with 10 bases spanning the gap. The CDR3 bases are TGCGCCAGCAGCGCCCCAGGGGACACTGAAGCTTTCTTT. Translation gives CASSAPGDTEAFF.

The count of this clone is one. The chain joins TRBV5-1 to TRBJ2-3; 11 nucleotides agree with TRBD1. The CDR3 is 14 residues long. J was trimmed by 4 bases and V by 3 bases; bases with no gene match: 1. Germline lookup yields CDR1 SGHRS and CDR2 YFSETQ. In DNA form, the CDR3 reads TGCGCCAGCAGCTCGGACAGGGGGCCAGATACGCAGTATTTT. Translating it yields CASSSDRGPDTQYF. The complete variable domain, with remaining parts taken from reference TRBV5-1 and TRBJ2-3, reads KAGVTQTPRYLIKTRGQQVTLSCSPISGHRSVSWYQQTPGQGLQFLFEYFSETQRNKGNFPGRFSGRQFSNSRSEMNVSTLELGDSALYLCASSSDRGPDTQYFGPGTRLTVL.

The genes are TRBV2 and TRBJ2-1; D is undetermined. The CDR3 spans 16 residues. CDR1 and CDR2 (germline): SNHLY, FYNNEI. V gave up 8 bases and J gave up 0 bases, with 17 bases separating them. The CDR3 nucleotides read TGTGCCAGCGACGCTCTTTTAGGTGACTCCTACAATGAGCAGTTCTTC. This sequence encodes CASDALLGDSYNEQFF.

In the case of this clone: The same CDR3 arises from other DNA sequences in this sample as well. The gene calls are TRBV29-1 and TRBJ2-1; 8 positions match TRBD1. Germline trimming cut 4 bases from V and 6 bases from J; bases unmatched to any gene: 2. The CDR3 covers 12 residues. CDR1 is SQVTM and CDR2 is ANQGSEA in the germline V gene. CDR3 amino acids: CSVGGTGNEQFF. CDR3 in DNA: TGCAGCGTTGGGGGGACAGGCAATGAGCAGTTCTTC.

For this clone: One end of the junction fails to match germline, which may point to a read error. The gene calls are TRBV5-4 and TRBJ2-6; 7 bases fit TRBD1. The CDR3 is made up of 15 amino acids. Germline CDR1 reads SGHNT; CDR2 reads YYREEE (reference sequence). The CDR3 spells CASSQETGGANVLTF. CDR3 nucleotide sequence: TGCGCCAGCAGCCAAGAGACAGGGGGGGCCAACGTCCTGACTTTC. The whole variable domain, remainder taken from reference TRBV5-4 and TRBJ2-6, is ETGVTQSPTHLIKTRGQQVTLRCSSQSGHNTVSWYQQALGQGPQFIFQYYREEENGRGNFPPRFSGLQFPNYSSELNVNALELDDSALYLCASSQETGGANVLTFGAGSRLTVL.

This chain joins TRBV5-1 and TRBJ1-2; D call uncertain. The CDR3 runs to 13 residues. Germline CDR1 reads SGHRS; CDR2 reads YFSETQ. V dropped 3 bases and J dropped 3 bases, with 9 bases sitting between them. CDR3 sequence: CASSSDIYYGYTF. The CDR3 region has the DNA TGCGCCAGCAGCTCCGACATTTACTATGGCTACACCTTC.

This clone was picked up one time. The gene calls are TRBV11-3 and TRBJ2-1; no firm D call. The CDR3 extends over 15 amino acids. Germline CDR1 reads SGHNT; CDR2 reads YENEEA. V was cut by 4 bases and J by 5 bases, with 15 bases left in between. The CDR3 nucleotides read TGTGCCAGCAGCTCCCTAGGAGCCCGTAACAATGAGCAGTTCTTC. This translates into CASSSLGARNNEQFF.

V usage is TRBV5-1 and J usage is TRBJ2-3; the D gene is possibly TRBD2 (5 bases). V was trimmed by 0 bases and J by 2 bases, leaving 10 bases between them. The CDR3 totals 15 residues. The germline CDR1 and CDR2 sequences are SGHRS and YFSETQ. The CDR3 DNA sequence: TGCGCCAGCAGCTTGGACTGGACTGCCACAGATACGCAGTATTTT. Translation: CASSLDWTATDTQYF.

The V call is TRBV9, the J call TRBJ2-1, with TRBD2 as a possible D gene (6 bases). The germline V and J ends were trimmed by 3 bases and 5 bases, with 15 bases remaining between them. This CDR3 region has 15 residues. Germline V CDR1 and CDR2: SGDLS, YYNGEE. In DNA, the CDR3 is TGTGCCAGCAGCGGGGCCCGTAGCGGCCACAATGAGCAGTTCTTC. Amino acids: CASSGARSGHNEQFF.